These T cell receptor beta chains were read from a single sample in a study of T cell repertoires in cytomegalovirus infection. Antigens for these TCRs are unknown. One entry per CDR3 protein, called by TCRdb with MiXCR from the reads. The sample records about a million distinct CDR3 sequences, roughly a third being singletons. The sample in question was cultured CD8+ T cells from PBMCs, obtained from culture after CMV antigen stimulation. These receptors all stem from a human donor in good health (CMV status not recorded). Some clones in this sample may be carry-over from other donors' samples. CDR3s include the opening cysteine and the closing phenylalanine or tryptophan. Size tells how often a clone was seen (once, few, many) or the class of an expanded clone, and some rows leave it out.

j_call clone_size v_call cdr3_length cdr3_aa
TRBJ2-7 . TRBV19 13 CASSMGLSNEQYF
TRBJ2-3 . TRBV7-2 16 CASSPYGASGLDMQYF
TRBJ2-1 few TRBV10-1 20 CASSESPSGFRSGIYNEQFF
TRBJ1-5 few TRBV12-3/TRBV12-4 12 CASSKTNQPQHF
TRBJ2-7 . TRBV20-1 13 CSASTGNTYEQYF
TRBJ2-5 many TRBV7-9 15 CASTSLPGQSRTQYF
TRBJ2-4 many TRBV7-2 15 CASSSGTVAKNIQYF
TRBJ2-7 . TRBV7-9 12 CASRGQGDEQYF
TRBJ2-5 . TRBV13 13 CASSQGGRETQYF
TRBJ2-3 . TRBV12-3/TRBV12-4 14 CASVRTGGTDTQYF
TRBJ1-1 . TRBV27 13 CASSPPQGLEAFF
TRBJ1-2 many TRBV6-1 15 CASSEEGTANYGYTF
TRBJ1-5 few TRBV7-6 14 CASSQDSRNQPQHF
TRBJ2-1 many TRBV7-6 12 CASSFRAHEQFF
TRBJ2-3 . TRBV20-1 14 CSAMDYISTDTQYF
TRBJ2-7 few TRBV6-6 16 CASSLQRQKGTYEQYF
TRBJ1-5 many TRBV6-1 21 CASSAFSYEDSTILSNQPQHF
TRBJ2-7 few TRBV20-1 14 CSASRLTGNYEQYF
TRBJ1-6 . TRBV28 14 CASSEDSSNSPLHF
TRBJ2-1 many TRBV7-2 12 CASNRAYNEQFF
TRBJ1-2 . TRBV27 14 CASRWTGGAGGYTF
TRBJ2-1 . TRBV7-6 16 CASSLGLQGTYNEQFF
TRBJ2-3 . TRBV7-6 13 CVSSFGTTDTQYF
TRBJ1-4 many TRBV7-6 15 CASSAIWDTNEKLFF
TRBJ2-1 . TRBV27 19 CASSFSGIATYSPYNEQFF
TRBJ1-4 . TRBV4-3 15 CASSQDRGDNEKLFF
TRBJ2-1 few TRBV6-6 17 CASSSPGRDSDYNEQFF